These T cell receptor beta chains were read from a single sample in a study of blood T cells in healthy people across ages. One entry per CDR3 protein, called by TCRdb with MiXCR from the 5' RACE reads. Here the sample spans around 1.5 million distinct CDR3 sequences, 55% to 75% being singletons. The source material was blood. Receptors were obtained from a man aged 18 to 30 in good health. Each CDR3 is given without its conserved first and last residue. The order of the fields is J gene, V gene, CDR3 protein.

TRBJ2-1	TRBV3-1	ASSAWGDNEQF
TRBJ2-5	TRBV20-1	SAPPVWGRTQETQY
TRBJ2-3	TRBV9	ASSVGGGLTDMQY
TRBJ1-5	TRBV6-5	ASHKTGATAQH
TRBJ1-5	TRBV24-1	ATSDLSSNQPQH
TRBJ1-2	TRBV5-1	ASSLETGRGGYT
TRBJ2-7	TRBV25-1	ASSERPGTVASYEQY
TRBJ1-1	TRBV24-1	ATTDTWNTEAF
TRBJ2-1	TRBV24-1	ATSDTGGRGEQF
TRBJ2-4	TRBV7-2	ASSSRTGGRNIQY
TRBJ2-3	TRBV12-3/TRBV12-4	ASSNRGSPQDTQY
TRBJ1-1	TRBV14	AGSEGVYAEAF
TRBJ2-7	TRBV7-8	ASSLTSGRAQEQY
TRBJ2-1	TRBV13	ASSLGLRLPNEQF
TRBJ2-7	TRBV9	ASSPRQNPSYEQY
TRBJ2-1	TRBV28	ASATRGGSPEQF
TRBJ2-3	TRBV9	ASSVDPGADTQY
TRBJ1-2	TRBV4-1	ASSQEGRVDYGYT
TRBJ1-2	TRBV6-1	ASRGKKDRTYGYT
TRBJ2-1	TRBV20-1	SASNLQRLRNEQF
TRBJ1-6	TRBV11-2	ASSLGGQQNSPLH
TRBJ1-1	TRBV20-1	SARGPRERSTEAF
TRBJ1-1	TRBV10-3	ASRGEGTEAF
NA	TRBV7-7	ASSPRDSSYNEQY